This T cell receptor (beta chain) was found in a study of CD4+ T cells in melanoma. Study results and limitations: CD8+ T cell, macrophage and B cell function reportedly correlated with neoantigen-specific CD4+ T cells. Diverse differentiation states were reported for melanoma neoantigen-specific CD4+ T cells.

This CDR3 is built from 16 residues. V shed 4 bases and J 2 bases; nucleotides not matched to a gene: 7. Germline loops: CDR1 SGDLS, CDR2 YYNGEE. This clone has only one observation. What it binds is not known. TCRdb keeps only in-frame clones here, not all; method: immunoSEQ multiplex PCR. The data show approximately 14,000 clones, with around two thirds seen just once and over 15% held by the top ten. V usage is TRBV9 and J usage is TRBJ2-3, with 10 bases fitting TRBD2. Sequencing was carried out using cells from a culture (not recorded whether cultured in vitro). The clonotype was recovered from a human donor with melanoma. The CDR3 here is CASSIGAGGPTDTQYF. CDR3 DNA: TGTGCCAGCAGCATCGGAGCGGGGGGGCCCACAGATACGCAGTATTTT.